The clone carrying this T cell receptor beta chain has a count of ten or more. Its target is unknown. Noted time point: newly diagnosed GD, antithyroid drugs for less than 3 months. Extracted RNA from PBMCs served as the source of the TCR library. The sample originates from a study of regulatory T cells in long-lasting Graves disease. Study conclusions and caveats: TRBV28, TRBJ1-2 and TRBJ2-5 were segments that persistent disease favored.

CDR1 is SGDLS and CDR2 is YYNGEE in the germline V gene. Between the trimmed V and J ends, which lost 4 bases and 5 bases, there was a span of 18 bases. The CDR3 loop spans 15 amino acids. Investigators prepared the TCR beta libraries by applying iRepertoire HTBI primers and Arm-PCR of CDR3 regions. TCRdb analysed the multiplex PCR reads with MiXCR anew, one entry per CDR3 protein. The table includes a few hundred thousand distinct CDR3 sequences, 15% to 20% detected once. The data also belong to a second study, concerning T cells in Graves' hyperthyroidism and ophthalmopathy.

This rearrangement joins TRBV9 to TRBJ2-5; D perhaps matches TRBD1 (7 bases). Source: peripheral blood mononuclear cells (PBMCs), taken at new diagnosis, from a patient treated with antithyroid drugs. The clonotype originates from a woman aged 30 to 39 with Graves disease. The CDR3 DNA follows: TGTGCCAGCAGCCCCCCCCAGGGGGGCGCGGAGACCCAGTACTTC. Protein: CASSPPQGGAETQYF.